This TCR beta chain originates from a study of blood T cells in healthy people across ages. Then a second PCR, running about 6 to 11 cycles, was carried out with a sample-barcoded 5' primer and a J-beta primer mix. Using its own MiXCR run on the 5' RACE reads, TCRdb lists one record per CDR3 protein. The sample lists fewer than 1.5 million distinct CDR3 sequences; about 43% were seen once. Per the germline V gene, CDR1 is SQVTM and CDR2 is ANQGSEA. This CDR3 is built from 12 residues. Between the trimmed V and J ends, which lost 3 bases and 7 bases, there was a span of 13 bases. The chain carries TRBV29-1 and TRBJ2-7; D not certain. Source material: blood. The receptor was derived from a woman between 18 and 30 years old in good health. The CDR3 loop is CSVEAGTGEQYF. CDR3 DNA: TGCAGCGTTGAGGCTGGCACCGGGGAGCAGTACTTC.